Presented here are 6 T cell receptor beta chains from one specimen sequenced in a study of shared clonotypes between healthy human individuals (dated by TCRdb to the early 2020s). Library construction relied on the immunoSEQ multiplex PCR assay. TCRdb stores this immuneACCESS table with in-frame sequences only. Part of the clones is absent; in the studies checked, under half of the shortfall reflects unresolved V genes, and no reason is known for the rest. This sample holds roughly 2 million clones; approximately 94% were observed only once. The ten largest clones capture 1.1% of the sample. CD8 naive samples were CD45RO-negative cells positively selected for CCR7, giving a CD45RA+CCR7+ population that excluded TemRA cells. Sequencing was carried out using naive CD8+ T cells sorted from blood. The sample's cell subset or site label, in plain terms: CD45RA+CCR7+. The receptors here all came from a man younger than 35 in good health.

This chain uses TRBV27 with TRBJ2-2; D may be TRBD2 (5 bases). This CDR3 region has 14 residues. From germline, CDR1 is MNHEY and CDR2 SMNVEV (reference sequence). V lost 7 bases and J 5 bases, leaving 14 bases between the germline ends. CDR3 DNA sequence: TGTGCCAGCAACGCTCTGAGGGAAACCGGGGAGCTGTTTTTT. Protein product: CASNALRETGELFF.

This CDR3 reads CASSYFPYNEQFF. In nucleotides, the CDR3 is TGTGCCAGCAGTTACTTTCCCTACAATGAGCAGTTCTTC. V and J are TRBV6-5 and TRBJ2-1, with no clear D. V lost 1 base, J lost 2 bases, and 3 bases lay in between. Germline V gene sequence: CDR1 MNHEY, CDR2 SVGAGI. The CDR3 loop spans 13 amino acids.

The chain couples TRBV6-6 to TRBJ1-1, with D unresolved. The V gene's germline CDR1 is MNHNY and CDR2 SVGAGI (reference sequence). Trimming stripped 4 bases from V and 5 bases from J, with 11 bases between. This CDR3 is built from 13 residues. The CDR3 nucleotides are TGTGCCAGCAGTTCCGGGTTCTTGACTGAAGCTTTCTTT. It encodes CASSSGFLTEAFF.

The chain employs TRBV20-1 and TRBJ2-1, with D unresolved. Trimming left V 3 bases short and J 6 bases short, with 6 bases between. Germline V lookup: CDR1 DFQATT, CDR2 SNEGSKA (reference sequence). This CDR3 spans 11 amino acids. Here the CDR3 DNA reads TGCAGTGCTAGGGGCGGCAATGAGCAGTTCTTC. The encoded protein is CSARGGNEQFF.

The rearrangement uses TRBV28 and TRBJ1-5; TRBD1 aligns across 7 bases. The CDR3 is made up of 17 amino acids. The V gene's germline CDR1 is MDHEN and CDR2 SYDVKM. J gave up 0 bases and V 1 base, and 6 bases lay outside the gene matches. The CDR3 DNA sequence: TGTGCCAGCAGTTTATATGACAGGGCAATTAGCAATCAGCCCCAGCATTTT. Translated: CASSLYDRAISNQPQHF. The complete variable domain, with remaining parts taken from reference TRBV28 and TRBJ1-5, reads DVKVTQSSRYLVKRTGEKVFLECVQDMDHENMFWYRQDPGLGLRLIYFSYDVKMKEKGDIPEGYSVSREKKERFSLILESASTNQTSMYLCASSLYDRAISNQPQHFGDGTRLSIL.

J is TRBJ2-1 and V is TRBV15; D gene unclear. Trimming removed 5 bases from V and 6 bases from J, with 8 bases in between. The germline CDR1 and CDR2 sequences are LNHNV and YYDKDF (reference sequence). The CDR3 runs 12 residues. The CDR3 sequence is CATSGTVNEQFF. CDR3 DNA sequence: TGTGCCACCAGCGGCACAGTCAATGAGCAGTTCTTC.